The 17 T cell receptor beta chains given below trace back to one sample, sequenced in a study of CD8 T cells in ankylosing spondylitis. Study-wide results and limits: Among TCR beta sequences, a motif of eight or nine highly homologous variants appeared characteristic of ankylosing spondylitis blood.

MiXCR was run by TCRdb on the 5' RACE reads, yielding one entry per CDR3 protein. The sample yields some 840,000 distinct CDR3 sequences, 12% seen once. Their target antigens are unknown. Sequenced: blood, either unsorted or a sorted T cell fraction (not recorded which). These receptors all come from a male donor with ankylosing spondylitis.

The genes are TRBV3-1 and TRBJ1-1; D possibly corresponds to TRBD1 (5 bases). Germline V CDR1 and CDR2: LGHDT, YNNKEL (reference sequence). CDR3 length: 13 amino acids. The germline V and J ends were trimmed by 1 base and 6 bases, with 9 bases remaining between them. The CDR3 sequence is CASSQGRGAEAFF. The CDR3 region has the DNA TGTGCCAGCAGCCAAGGGAGGGGCGCTGAAGCTTTCTTT.

The genes are TRBV24-1 and TRBJ2-5; possibly TRBD1 or TRBD2 for D (5 bases each). The CDR3 contains 15 residues. Per germline, CDR1 KGHDR and CDR2 SFDVKD. Trimming pared 3 bases from V and 5 bases from J, leaving 15 bases between. The CDR3 nucleotides are TGTGCCACCAGTGATCCTCACTTGGGGGTTGAGACCCAGTACTTC. Its translation is CATSDPHLGVETQYF.

The rearrangement joins TRBV5-6 to TRBJ1-4, with D tentatively TRBD1 (6 bases). The CDR3 is 12 residues long. Germline CDR1 reads SGHDT; CDR2 reads YYEEEE. V gave up 0 bases and J gave up 17 bases, with 14 bases separating them. CDR3 in amino acids: CASSLATGTSFF. The DNA for the CDR3 is TGTGCCAGCAGCTTGGCAACGGGGACAAGTTTTTTT.

V usage is TRBV7-2 and J usage is TRBJ2-1; TRBD1 might be the D (7 bases). This CDR3 contains 16 residues. The germline V and J ends were trimmed by 4 bases and 0 bases, with 13 bases remaining between them. Germline CDR1 and CDR2: SGHTA and FQGNSA. CDR3 residues: CASSWTGGVSYNEQFF. The DNA for the CDR3 is TGTGCCAGCAGCTGGACAGGAGGGGTCTCCTACAATGAGCAGTTCTTC.

This clonotype came up a few times. The chain is built from TRBV20-1 and TRBJ2-1, with a tentative D call TRBD1 (6 bases). The CDR3 runs 16 residues. Germline lookup yields CDR1 DFQATT and CDR2 SNEGSKA (reference sequence). V was pared by 6 bases and J by 2 bases, with 20 bases between. The CDR3 loop is CSAEVGGGEAYNEQFF. CDR3 sequence (DNA): TGCAGTGCGGAAGTTGGGGGCGGAGAAGCCTACAATGAGCAGTTCTTC.

J is TRBJ1-3 and V is TRBV2, with D hard to call. Deletions cut 0 bases from V and 0 bases from J, with 6 bases between. CDR1 is SNHLY, CDR2 FYNNEI, per germline. This CDR3 spans 15 amino acids. The CDR3 loop is CASSEAAYSGNTIYF. The CDR3 coding sequence is TGTGCCAGCAGTGAAGCGGCATACTCTGGAAACACCATATATTTT.

The chain employs TRBV15 and TRBJ2-7, with no clear D. The CDR3 length is 13 residues. Trimming shortened V by 2 bases and J by 3 bases, and 8 bases separated the two germline ends. Looked up from germline, CDR1 is LNHNV and CDR2 is YYDKDF (reference sequence). This CDR3 is CATSRRTNYEQYF. The DNA for the CDR3 is TGTGCCACCAGCAGACGGACCAACTACGAGCAGTACTTC.

CDR3 sequence: CASGIGVAGGNEQFF. The CDR3 coding sequence is TGTGCTAGTGGTATCGGGGTAGCGGGTGGTAATGAGCAGTTCTTC. This chain links TRBV12-5 with TRBJ2-1, with TRBD2 identical over 7 bases. The CDR3 length is 15 residues. The germline V gene encodes CDR1 LGHNT and CDR2 FRNRAP. The junction had 11 bases not matched to a gene; V was cut back by 5 bases and J by 7 bases.

This clonotype was seen only a few times. The J gene is TRBJ2-2, the V gene TRBV6-1; 7 bases are shared with TRBD2. V gave up 6 bases and J gave up 4 bases; unmatched junction bases: 5. Germline V gene sequence: CDR1 MNHNS, CDR2 SASEGT. CDR3 length equals 14 residues. CDR3 sequence: CASRALAATGELFF. In DNA, the CDR3 is TGTGCCAGCAGGGCTCTAGCGGCCACCGGGGAGCTGTTTTTT.

The chain recombines TRBV29-1 with TRBJ1-1, with TRBD1 matching 7 bases. This CDR3 contains 15 residues. In germline, CDR1 is SQVTM, CDR2 ANQGSEA. V was clipped by 3 bases and J by 5 bases; unmatched bases: 12. CDR3 in amino acids: CSVEARGSPPTEAFF. The CDR3 DNA is TGCAGCGTTGAGGCCAGGGGGTCACCCCCTACTGAAGCTTTCTTT.

This clonotype was counted a few times. The gene calls are TRBV7-2 and TRBJ1-1; 9 bases fit TRBD1. The CDR3 length is 14 residues. V was clipped by 6 bases and J by 7 bases; unmatched bases: 9. The germline gives CDR1 SGHTA, CDR2 FQGNSA. As DNA, the CDR3 is TGTGCCAGCAGGAGCGTAAAGGGACAGGGTGAAGCTTTCTTT. It yields the protein CASRSVKGQGEAFF.

This clonotype was seen ten or more times. The chain uses TRBV4-3 and TRBJ2-7; no reliable D call. Per germline, CDR1 LGHNA and CDR2 YSLEER. This CDR3 contains 17 residues. V was shortened by 0 bases and J by 7 bases, with 22 bases between the two germline ends. CDR3 in amino acids: CASSQDWRRPLLREQYF. The DNA for the CDR3 is TGCGCCAGCAGCCAAGATTGGCGACGTCCTCTCCTTAGGGAGCAGTACTTC.

This clonotype was detected many times. The V call is TRBV29-1, the J call TRBJ1-1, with D hard to call. The CDR3 consists of 12 residues. Per germline, CDR1 SQVTM and CDR2 ANQGSEA. Trimming removed 6 bases from V and 0 bases from J, with 8 bases in between. CDR3 DNA sequence: TGCAGCGTGAATACAATGAACACTGAAGCTTTCTTT. Translation: CSVNTMNTEAFF.

The V and J genes are TRBV18 and TRBJ2-2; D unresolved. The CDR3 has 16 amino acids. Per the germline V gene, CDR1 is KGHSH and CDR2 is LQKENI. Trimming shortened V by 1 base and J by 0 bases, and 9 bases separated the two germline ends. DNA of the CDR3: TGTGCCAGCTCACCACTGGACGTATCGAACACCGGGGAGCTGTTTTTT. Translation gives CASSPLDVSNTGELFF.

The chain links TRBV20-1 to TRBJ2-2, with D perhaps matching TRBD1 (6 bases). V was clipped by 5 bases and J by 0 bases, with 10 bases between them. This CDR3 comprises 14 residues. The germline V gene has CDR1 DFQATT and CDR2 SNEGSKA (reference sequence). For the CDR3, the DNA is TGCAGTGCTGCCGACAGGCCGAACACCGGGGAGCTGTTTTTT. Translation: CSAADRPNTGELFF.

This clonotype has ten or more counts. The chain recombines TRBV5-1 with TRBJ1-5; 8 nucleotides align to TRBD1. The junction had 6 bases not matched to a gene; V was cut back by 4 bases and J by 6 bases. This CDR3 is built from 14 residues. Germline V gives CDR1 SGHRS, CDR2 YFSETQ. In nucleotides, the CDR3 is TGCGCCAGCAGCCCAGGGGGCGCGGGTCAGCCCCAGCATTTT. As protein: CASSPGGAGQPQHF. The entire variable domain, with the rest obtained from reference TRBV5-1 and TRBJ1-5, is as follows: KAGVTQTPRYLIKTRGQQVTLSCSPISGHRSVSWYQQTPGQGLQFLFEYFSETQRNKGNFPGRFSGRQFSNSRSEMNVSTLELGDSALYLCASSPGGAGQPQHFGDGTRLSIL.

This clonotype showed up just a few times. V gene TRBV27 combines with J gene TRBJ2-2; D gene ambiguous. Germline V gives CDR1 MNHEY, CDR2 SMNVEV (reference sequence). V shed 3 bases and J shed 5 bases, with 10 bases lying between them. CDR3 length: 14 amino acids. CDR3 coding DNA: TGTGCCAGCAGTTTCGCCTTTCGGACCGGGGAGCTGTTTTTT. Translated: CASSFAFRTGELFF.